This TCR beta chain was profiled in a study of T cell responses to AZD1222 COVID-19 vaccine. V shed 6 bases and J 1 base; nucleotides not matched to a gene: 11. Germline V CDR1 and CDR2: SQVTM, ANQGSEA. CDR3 length equals 15 residues. Produced via immunoSEQ multiplex PCR; TCRdb's table is partial and in-frame only. There are 150,000 to 180,000 clones in the sample; about nine tenths occur only once, and about 2% lies in the top ten. Study-level findings and limits: After two AZD1222 doses, spike-specific TCR breadth and depth rose versus day 0. Nearly half of spike-specific TCRs reportedly target unmutated variant regions.

Turning to this clone: Its antigen is not identified.

Material: peripheral blood, obtained on day 0 of AZD1222 vaccination. This TCR came from an adult in good health. The chain employs TRBV29-1 and TRBJ2-7; 8 bases are a match to TRBD2. In DNA form, the CDR3 reads TGCAGCGTCCGGGGGGGTGACAGGCCATCCTACGAGCAGTACTTC. This sequence encodes CSVRGGDRPSYEQYF.